This T cell receptor (beta chain) emerged from a study of blood T cells in healthy people across ages. The sample holds a few counts of this clonotype. It was roughly 10 milliliters of peripheral blood that were drawn from each donor. This CDR3 is built from 15 residues. Germline CDR1 reads SQVTM; CDR2 reads ANQGSEA. The V and J ends lost 6 bases and 1 base, in that order; junction bases with no gene match: 5. A sample-barcoded 5' primer and a J-beta primer mix were used in a second PCR of roughly 6 to 11 cycles. TCRdb redid the calling of the 5' RACE reads with MiXCR, one entry per CDR3 protein. The sample yields hundreds of thousands of distinct CDR3 sequences, 40% to 50% seen once.

The V and J genes are TRBV29-1 and TRBJ2-1; 11 bases agree with TRBD2. This receptor was identified in an older man in good health. The sample taken for sequencing was blood. The CDR3 reads CSVWTSGRSYNEQFF. The CDR3 DNA follows: TGCAGCGTGTGGACTAGCGGGCGTTCCTACAATGAGCAGTTCTTC.